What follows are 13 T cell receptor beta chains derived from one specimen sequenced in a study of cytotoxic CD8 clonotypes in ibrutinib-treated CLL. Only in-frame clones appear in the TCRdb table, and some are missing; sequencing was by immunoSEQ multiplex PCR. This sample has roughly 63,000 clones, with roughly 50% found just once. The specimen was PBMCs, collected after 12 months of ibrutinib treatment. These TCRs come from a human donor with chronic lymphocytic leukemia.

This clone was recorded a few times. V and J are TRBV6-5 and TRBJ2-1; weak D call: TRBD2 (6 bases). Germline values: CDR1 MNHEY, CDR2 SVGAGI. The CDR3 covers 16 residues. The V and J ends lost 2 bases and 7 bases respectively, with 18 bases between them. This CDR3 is CASSYAGSLLLNEQFF. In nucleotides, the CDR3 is TGTGCCAGCAGTTACGCGGGGAGCCTACTCCTAAATGAGCAGTTCTTC.

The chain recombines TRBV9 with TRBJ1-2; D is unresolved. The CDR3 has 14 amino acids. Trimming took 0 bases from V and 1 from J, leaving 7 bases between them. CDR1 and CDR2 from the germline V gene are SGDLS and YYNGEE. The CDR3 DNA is TGTGCCAGCAGCGTAGAGGGTCTTAACTATGGCTACACCTTC. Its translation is CASSVEGLNYGYTF.

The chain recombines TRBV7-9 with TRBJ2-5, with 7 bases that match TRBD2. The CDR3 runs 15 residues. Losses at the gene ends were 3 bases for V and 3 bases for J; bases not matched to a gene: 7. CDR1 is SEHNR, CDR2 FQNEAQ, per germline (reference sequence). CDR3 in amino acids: CASSFEGGREETQYF. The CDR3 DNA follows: TGTGCCAGCAGCTTTGAGGGAGGGCGGGAAGAGACCCAGTACTTC.

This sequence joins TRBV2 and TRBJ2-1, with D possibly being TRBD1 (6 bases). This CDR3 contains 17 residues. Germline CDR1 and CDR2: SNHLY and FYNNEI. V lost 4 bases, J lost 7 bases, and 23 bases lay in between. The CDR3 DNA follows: TGTGCCAGCAGTGGGCCACAGGGCGCCATCCGACAGAATGAGCAGTTCTTC. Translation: CASSGPQGAIRQNEQFF.

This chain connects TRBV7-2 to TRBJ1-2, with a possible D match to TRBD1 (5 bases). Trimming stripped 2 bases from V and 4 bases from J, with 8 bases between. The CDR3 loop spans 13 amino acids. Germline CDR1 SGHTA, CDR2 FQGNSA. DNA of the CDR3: TGTGCCAGCAGCTTAACAGGTGGCTATGGCTACACCTTC. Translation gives CASSLTGGYGYTF.

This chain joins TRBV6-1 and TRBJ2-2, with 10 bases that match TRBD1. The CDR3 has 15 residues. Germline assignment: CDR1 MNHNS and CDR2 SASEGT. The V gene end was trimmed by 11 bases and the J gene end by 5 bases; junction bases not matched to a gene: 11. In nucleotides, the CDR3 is TGTGCCGTCTCGTGGGGGACAGGGGTTACCGGGGAGCTGTTTTTT. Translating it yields CAVSWGTGVTGELFF.

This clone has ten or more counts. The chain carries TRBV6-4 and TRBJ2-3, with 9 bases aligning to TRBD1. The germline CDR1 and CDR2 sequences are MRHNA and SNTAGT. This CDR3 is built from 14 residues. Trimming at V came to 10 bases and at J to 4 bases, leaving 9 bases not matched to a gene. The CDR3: CANRDRVCADTQYF. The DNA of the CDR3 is TGTGCCAATCGGGACAGGGTATGTGCAGATACGCAGTATTTT.

CDR3 residues: CASSQDWNSPLHF. CDR3 DNA sequence: TGTGCCAGCAGCCAAGATTGGAATTCACCCCTCCACTTT. The gene calls are TRBV4-2 and TRBJ1-6; D gene ambiguous. CDR1 and CDR2 (germline): LGHNA, YNFKEQ. The CDR3 totals 13 residues. V was shortened by 0 bases and J by 7 bases, with 4 bases between the two germline ends.

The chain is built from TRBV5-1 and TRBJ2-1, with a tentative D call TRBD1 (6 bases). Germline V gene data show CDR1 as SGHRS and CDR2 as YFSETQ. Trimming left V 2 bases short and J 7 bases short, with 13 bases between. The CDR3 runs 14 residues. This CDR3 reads CASSLVQGRNEQFF. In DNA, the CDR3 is TGCGCCAGCAGCTTAGTACAGGGCAGGAATGAGCAGTTCTTC.

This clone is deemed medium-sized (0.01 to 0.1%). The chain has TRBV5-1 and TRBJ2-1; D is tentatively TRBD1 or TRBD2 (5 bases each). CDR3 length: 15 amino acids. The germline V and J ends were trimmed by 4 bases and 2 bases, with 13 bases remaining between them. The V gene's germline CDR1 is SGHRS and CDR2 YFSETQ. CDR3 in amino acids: CASSPGTYTYNEQFF. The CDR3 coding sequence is TGCGCCAGCAGCCCCGGGACGTACACCTACAATGAGCAGTTCTTC.

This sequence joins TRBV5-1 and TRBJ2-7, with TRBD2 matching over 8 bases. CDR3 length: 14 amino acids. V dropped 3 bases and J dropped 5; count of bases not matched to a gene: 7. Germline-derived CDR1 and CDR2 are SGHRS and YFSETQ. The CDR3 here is CASSYGTSGDEQYF. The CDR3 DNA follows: TGCGCCAGCAGCTACGGGACTAGTGGCGACGAGCAGTACTTC.

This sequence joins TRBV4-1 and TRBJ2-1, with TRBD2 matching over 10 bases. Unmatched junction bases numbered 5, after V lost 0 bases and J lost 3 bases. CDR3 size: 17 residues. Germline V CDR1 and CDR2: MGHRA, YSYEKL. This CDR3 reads CASSQEGASGGYNEQFF. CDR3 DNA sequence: TGCGCCAGCAGCCAAGAAGGAGCTAGCGGGGGCTACAATGAGCAGTTCTTC.

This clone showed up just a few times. The CDR3: CASSLGSGGTDTQYF. CDR3 coding DNA: TGTGCCAGCAGCTTGGGGTCAGGGGGTACAGATACGCAGTATTTT. V gene TRBV5-4 combines with J gene TRBJ2-3; 7 nucleotides line up with TRBD1. This CDR3 spans 15 amino acids. The V gene's germline CDR1 is SGHNT and CDR2 YYREEE (reference sequence). V lost 0 bases, J lost 3 bases, and 4 bases stayed unmatched.